This T cell receptor beta chain comes out of a study of blood T cell repertoires in COVID-19. About the research overall: The analysed material was cDNA or gDNA that came from T cells, B-cell-depleted T cells, or PBMCs.

The protocol was immunoSEQ multiplex PCR, while the TCRdb copy is restricted to in-frame clones and leaves out a portion. The repertoire holds about 320,000 clones, with about 92% as singletons. This clone has a single count. Participants came from roughly 23 US areas, aged about 18 to 89 years. Participants' own reports of clinical history determined their cohort assignment. Two consecutive negative NP/OP PCR tests, clearance, or resolved symptoms defined Cohort 3 recovery. The source of this sequence is a man between 60 and 75 years old who had recovered from COVID-19. Sequencing was done on a sample of PBMCs or T cells enriched from blood (not recorded which).

The CDR3 loop reads CASSHDLAGVGTYEQYF. The CDR3 DNA reads as TGTGCCAGCAGCCATGACCTAGCGGGAGTGGGTACCTACGAGCAGTACTTC. The chain uses TRBV3-1 (or the pseudogene TRBV3-2) and TRBJ2-7; the match to TRBD2 covers 10 bases. The germline gives CDR1 LGHDT, CDR2 YNNKEL (reference sequence). CDR3 size: 17 residues. V lost 3 bases to trimming and J lost 2 bases; unmatched junction nucleotides: 10.